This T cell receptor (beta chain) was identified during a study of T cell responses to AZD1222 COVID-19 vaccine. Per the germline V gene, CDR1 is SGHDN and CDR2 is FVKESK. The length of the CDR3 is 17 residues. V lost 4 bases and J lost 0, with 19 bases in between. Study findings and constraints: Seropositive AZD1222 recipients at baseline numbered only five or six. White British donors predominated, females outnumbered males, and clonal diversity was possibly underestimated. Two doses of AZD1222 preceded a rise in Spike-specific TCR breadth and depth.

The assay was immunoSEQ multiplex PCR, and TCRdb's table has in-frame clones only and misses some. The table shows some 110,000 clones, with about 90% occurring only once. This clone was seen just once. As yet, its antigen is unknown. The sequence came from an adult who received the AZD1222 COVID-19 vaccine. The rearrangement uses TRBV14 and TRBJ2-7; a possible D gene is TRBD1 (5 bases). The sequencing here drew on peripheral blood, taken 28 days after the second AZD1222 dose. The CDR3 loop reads CASSPGPARASSYEQYF. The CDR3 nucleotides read TGTGCCAGCAGCCCAGGGCCCGCCCGAGCCAGCTCCTACGAGCAGTACTTC.